This T cell receptor beta chain comes out of a study of blood T cell repertoires in COVID-19. Study information: There were acute and convalescent COVID-19 samples, and they came from the United States, Italy and Spain. From T cells, B-cell-depleted T cells, or PBMCs came the material, which was cDNA or gDNA.

The authors' processing: Reference gene primer amplification in the assay estimated nucleated cell counts. Libraries were prepared by immunoSEQ multiplex PCR; TCRdb keeps only in-frame clonotypes and omits some of them. V and J calls plus clone size are reproduced from that table; the DNA served to infer D and trimming. The table lists hundreds of thousands of clones, more than 60% of them singletons. The CDR3 has 17 residues. V dropped 4 bases and J dropped 1; count of bases not matched to a gene: 12. CDR1 is LNHDA and CDR2 is SQIVND in the germline V gene (reference sequence). This clonotype was obtained from a middle-aged woman with active or convalescent COVID-19. Sequencing used peripheral blood. The gene calls are TRBV19 and TRBJ1-1, with 7 bases aligning to TRBD1. CDR3 protein: CASSTHYWTGSNTEAFF. The CDR3 nucleotides are TGTGCCAGTAGTACTCACTATTGGACAGGATCGAACACTGAAGCTTTCTTT.